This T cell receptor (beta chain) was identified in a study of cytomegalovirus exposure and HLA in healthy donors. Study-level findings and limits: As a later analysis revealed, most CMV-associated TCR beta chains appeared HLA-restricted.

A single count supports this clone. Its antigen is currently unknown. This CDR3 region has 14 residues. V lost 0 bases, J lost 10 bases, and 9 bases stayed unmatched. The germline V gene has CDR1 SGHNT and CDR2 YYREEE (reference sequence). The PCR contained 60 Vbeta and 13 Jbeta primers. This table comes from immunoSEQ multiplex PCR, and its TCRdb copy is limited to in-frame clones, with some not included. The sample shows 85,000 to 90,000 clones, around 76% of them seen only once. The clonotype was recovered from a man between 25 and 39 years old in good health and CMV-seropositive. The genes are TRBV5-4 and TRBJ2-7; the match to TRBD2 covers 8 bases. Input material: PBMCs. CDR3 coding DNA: TGTGCCAGCAGCTTGGACATAACGGGGGGGCCTCAGTACTTC. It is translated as CASSLDITGGPQYF. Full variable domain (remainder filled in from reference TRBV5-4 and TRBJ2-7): ETGVTQSPTHLIKTRGQQVTLRCSSQSGHNTVSWYQQALGQGPQFIFQYYREEENGRGNFPPRFSGLQFPNYSSELNVNALELDDSALYLCASSLDITGGPQYFGPGTRLTVT.